The next 4 T cell receptor beta chains were all read from a single sample in a study of T cell changes during pregnancy in multiple sclerosis (dated by TCRdb to the late 2010s). The protocol used for the library was the immunoSEQ multiplex PCR assay. TCRdb holds this immuneACCESS table with in-frame rearrangements only. Some clones are missing; in checked studies, unresolved V genes explain under half, and the rest has no known cause. This sample has about 20,000 clones in its table, and about nine tenths of those were observed once. Together, the top ten hold roughly 13% of the sample. This material consisted of CD8+ T cells from peripheral blood mononuclear cells, taken in the third trimester of pregnancy. The receptors shown here come from a female donor in good health, enrolled as a control in a pregnancy study.

This sequence joins TRBV27 and TRBJ2-1, with 7 bases aligning to TRBD2. The germline V gene has CDR1 MNHEY and CDR2 SMNVEV (reference sequence). V lost 4 bases and J lost 7; bases outside the gene matches: 1. CDR3 size: 12 residues. CDR3 bases: TGTGCCAGCAGTTGGCGGGGGAATGAGCAGTTCTTC. This encodes CASSWRGNEQFF.

V and J are TRBV4-3 and TRBJ2-2; TRBD1 aligns across 9 bases. CDR1 LGHNA and CDR2 YSLEER come from the germline V gene. V lost 0 bases to trimming and J lost 1 base; unmatched junction nucleotides: 6. The CDR3 length is 18 residues. This CDR3 is CASSQEITGGLNTGELFF. DNA of the CDR3: TGCGCCAGCAGCCAAGAAATCACAGGGGGCCTGAACACCGGGGAGCTGTTTTTT.

V usage is TRBV5-1 and J usage is TRBJ2-1; the D gene is possibly TRBD1 (6 bases). There are 15 residues in the CDR3. V gave up 4 bases and J gave up 7 bases, with 18 bases separating them. Per germline, CDR1 SGHRS and CDR2 YFSETQ. The CDR3 region has the DNA TGCGCCAGCAGCAGGGGCGTTGGGGACATGAATGAGCAGTTCTTC. As protein: CASSRGVGDMNEQFF. The whole variable domain, remainder taken from reference TRBV5-1 and TRBJ2-1, is KAGVTQTPRYLIKTRGQQVTLSCSPISGHRSVSWYQQTPGQGLQFLFEYFSETQRNKGNFPGRFSGRQFSNSRSEMNVSTLELGDSALYLCASSRGVGDMNEQFFGPGTRLTVL.

The chain is built from TRBV9 and TRBJ2-7, with 7 positions matching TRBD2. The germline CDR1 and CDR2 sequences are SGDLS and YYNGEE. CDR3 length: 15 residues. J was trimmed by 3 bases and V by 2 bases; bases with no gene match: 8. This chain's CDR3 is CASSVAGDPFYEQYF. The CDR3 DNA is TGTGCCAGCAGCGTCGCGGGAGACCCCTTCTACGAGCAGTACTTC.